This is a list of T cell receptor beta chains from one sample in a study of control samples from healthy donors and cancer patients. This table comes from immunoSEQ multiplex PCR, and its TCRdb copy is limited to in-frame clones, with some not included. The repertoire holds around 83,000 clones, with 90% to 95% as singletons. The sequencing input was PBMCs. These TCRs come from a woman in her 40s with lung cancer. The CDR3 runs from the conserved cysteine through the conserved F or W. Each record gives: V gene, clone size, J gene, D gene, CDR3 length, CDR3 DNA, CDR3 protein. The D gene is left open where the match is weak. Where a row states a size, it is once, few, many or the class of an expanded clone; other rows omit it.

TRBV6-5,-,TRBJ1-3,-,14,TGTGCCAGCAGCCCAGGGTTGTCCGGAAACACCATATATTTT,CASSPGLSGNTIYF
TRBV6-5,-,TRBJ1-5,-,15,TGTGCCAGCAGACGCTTGGGGAATAGCAATCAGCCCCAGCATTTT,CASRRLGNSNQPQHF
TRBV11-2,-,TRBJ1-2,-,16,TGTGCCAGCAGCCCGCGGGATCCGACGGAAAACTATGGCTACACCTTC,CASSPRDPTENYGYTF
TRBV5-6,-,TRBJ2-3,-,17,TGTGCCAGCAGCTTGGGAGACGGTTTGGGGAGAACAGATACGCAGTATTTT,CASSLGDGLGRTDTQYF
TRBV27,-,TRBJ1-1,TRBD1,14,TGTGCCAGCAGTTTCGGACAGGGGTACACTGAAGCTTTCTTT,CASSFGQGYTEAFF
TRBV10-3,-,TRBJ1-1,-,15,TGTGCCATCACGTCAACTGGGGGGCTGGGCACTGAAGCTTTCTTT,CAITSTGGLGTEAFF
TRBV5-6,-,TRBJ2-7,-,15,TGTGCCAGCAGCCTAACCCCCCGGGGATCCTACGAGCAGTACTTC,CASSLTPRGSYEQYF
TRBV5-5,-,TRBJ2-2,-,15,TGTGCCAGCAGCTTGGGTCAGGTGCAGGCCGGGGAGCTGTTTTTT,CASSLGQVQAGELFF
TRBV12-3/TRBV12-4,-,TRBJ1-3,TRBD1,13,TGTGCCACGAAACAGGGGGCTGGAAACACCATATATTTT,CATKQGAGNTIYF
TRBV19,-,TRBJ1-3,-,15,TGTGCCAGCGCTGAGTTGGGGTCCCCTGGAAACACCATATATTTT,CASAELGSPGNTIYF
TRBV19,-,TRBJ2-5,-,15,TGTGCCAGTAGTATGGGGGGAATGGGCCAAGAGACCCAGTACTTC,CASSMGGMGQETQYF
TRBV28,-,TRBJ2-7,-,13,TGTGCCAGCAGTTTATCTAGCTCCTACGAGCAGTACTTC,CASSLSSSYEQYF
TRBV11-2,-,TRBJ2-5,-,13,TGTGCCAGCAGCCGGCGGGCGGGGGCAGCCCAGTACTTC,CASSRRAGAAQYF
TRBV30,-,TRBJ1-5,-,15,TGTGCCTGGAGTGAGGACATCGGGATGGGTCAGCCCCAGCATTTT,CAWSEDIGMGQPQHF
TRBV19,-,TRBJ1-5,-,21,TGTGCCAGTAGCAGCCTCCCTATCCGGGACATAGGCCGGCGGAGCAATCAGCCCCAGCATTTT,CASSSLPIRDIGRRSNQPQHF
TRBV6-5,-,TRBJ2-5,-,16,TGTGCCAGCAGTTACGCGTGGCCACCCTATGCGGAGACCCAGTACTTC,CASSYAWPPYAETQYF
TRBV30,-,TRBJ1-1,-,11,TGTGCCTGGAATACGAACACTGAAGCTTTCTTT,CAWNTNTEAFF
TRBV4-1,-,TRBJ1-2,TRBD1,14,TGCGCCAGCAGCCAAGGTCAGGGGGCGCGTGGCTACACCTTC,CASSQGQGARGYTF
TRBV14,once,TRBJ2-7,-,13,TGTGCCAGCAGCCAAGCCCTGACTTACGAGCAGTACTTC,CASSQALTYEQYF
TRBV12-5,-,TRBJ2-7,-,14,TGTGCTAGTGGGGGGCAGATGAGCTCCTACGAGCAGTACTTC,CASGGQMSSYEQYF
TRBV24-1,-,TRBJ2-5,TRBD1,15,TGTGCCACCAGTGATTCCTCGGACAGGCGGAAGACCCAGTACTTC,CATSDSSDRRKTQYF
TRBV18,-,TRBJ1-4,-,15,TGTGCCAGCTCACCACCTACAGGGACTAATGAAAAACTGTTTTTT,CASSPPTGTNEKLFF
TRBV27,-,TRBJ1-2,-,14,TGTGCCAGCAGTTTATCGGGCAGCTTCTATGGCTACACCTTC,CASSLSGSFYGYTF
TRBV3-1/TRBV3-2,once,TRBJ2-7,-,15,TGTGCCAGCAGCCAAGACCCGGGCTTTACCAACGAGCAGTACTTC,CASSQDPGFTNEQYF
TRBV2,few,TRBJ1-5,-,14,TGTGCCAGCAGTGACGGCAGGGGCAATCAGCCCCAGCATTTT,CASSDGRGNQPQHF
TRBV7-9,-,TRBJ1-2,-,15,TGTGCCAGCAGCTTAGGTCACTTTCAGAACTATGGCTACACCTTC,CASSLGHFQNYGYTF
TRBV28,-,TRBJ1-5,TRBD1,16,TGTGCCAGCAGTCCCGGAAGGACAGGGATCAATCAGCCCCAGCATTTT,CASSPGRTGINQPQHF
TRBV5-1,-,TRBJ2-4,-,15,TGCGCCAGCAGCATGACAGGTTTAGGGGAAAACATTCAGTACTTC,CASSMTGLGENIQYF
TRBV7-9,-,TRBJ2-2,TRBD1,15,TGTGCCAGCAGCTGGACGACAGGGCCGAGCGGGGAGCTGTTTTTT,CASSWTTGPSGELFF
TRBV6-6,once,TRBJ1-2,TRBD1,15,TGTGCCAGCAGTCTTGATGAGACAGGGGTTCTGGGCTACACCTTC,CASSLDETGVLGYTF
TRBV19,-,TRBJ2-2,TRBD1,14,TGTGCCAGTATGGGGACAGCGAACACCGGGGAGCTGTTTTTT,CASMGTANTGELFF
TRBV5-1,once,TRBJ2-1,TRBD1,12,TGCGCCAGCAGCCTGGAACAGGGGCCCAAGTTCTTC,CASSLEQGPKFF
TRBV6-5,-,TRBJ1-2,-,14,TGTGCCAGCAGCCGTTATCAGAGCCACTATGGCTACACCTTC,CASSRYQSHYGYTF
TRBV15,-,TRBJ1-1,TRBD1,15,TGTGCCACCAGCAGAGACAGGGGGAGGGTCACTGAAGCTTTCTTT,CATSRDRGRVTEAFF
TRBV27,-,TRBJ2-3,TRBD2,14,TGTGCCAGTCGCCTAGCGGGGGGGCGGGATACGCAGTATTTT,CASRLAGGRDTQYF